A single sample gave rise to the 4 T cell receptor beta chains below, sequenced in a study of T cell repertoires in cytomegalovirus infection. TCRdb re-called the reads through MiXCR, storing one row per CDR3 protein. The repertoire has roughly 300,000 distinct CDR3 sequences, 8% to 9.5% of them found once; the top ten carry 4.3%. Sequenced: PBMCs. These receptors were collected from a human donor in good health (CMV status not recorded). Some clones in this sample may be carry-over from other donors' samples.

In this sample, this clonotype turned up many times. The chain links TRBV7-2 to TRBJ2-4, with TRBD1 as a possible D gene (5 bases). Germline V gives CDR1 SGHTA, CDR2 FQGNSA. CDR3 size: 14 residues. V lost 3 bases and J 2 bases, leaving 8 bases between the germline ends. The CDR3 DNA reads TGTGCCAGCAGCTTGGACACGTCCAAAAACATTCAGTACTTC. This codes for CASSLDTSKNIQYF.

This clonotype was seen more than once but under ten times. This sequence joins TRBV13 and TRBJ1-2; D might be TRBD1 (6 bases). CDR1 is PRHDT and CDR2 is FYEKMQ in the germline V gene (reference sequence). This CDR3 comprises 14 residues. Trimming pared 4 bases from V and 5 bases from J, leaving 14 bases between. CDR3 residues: CASSSHGGGYGYTF. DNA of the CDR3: TGTGCCAGCAGCTCCCACGGAGGGGGGTATGGCTACACCTTC. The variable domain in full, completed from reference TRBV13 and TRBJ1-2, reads AAGVIQSPRHLIKEKRETATLKCYPIPRHDTVYWYQQGPGQDPQFLISFYEKMQSDKGSIPDRFSAQQFSDYHSELNMSSLELGDSALYFCASSSHGGGYGYTFGSGTRLTVV.

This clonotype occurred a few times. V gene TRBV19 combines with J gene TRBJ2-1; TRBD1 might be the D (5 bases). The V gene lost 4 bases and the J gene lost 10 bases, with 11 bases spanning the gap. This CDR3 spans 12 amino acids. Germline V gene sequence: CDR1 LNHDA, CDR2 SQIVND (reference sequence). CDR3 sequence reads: CASSNLGAEQFF. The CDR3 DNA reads TGTGCCAGTAGTAATTTAGGGGCCGAGCAGTTCTTC.

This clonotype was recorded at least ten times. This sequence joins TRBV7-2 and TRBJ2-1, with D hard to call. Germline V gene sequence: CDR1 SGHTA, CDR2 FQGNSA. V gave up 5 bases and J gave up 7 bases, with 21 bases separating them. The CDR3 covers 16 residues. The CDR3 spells CASSPPGSHLENEQFF. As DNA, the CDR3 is TGTGCCAGCAGCCCCCCCGGCAGCCACCTAGAGAATGAGCAGTTCTTC.